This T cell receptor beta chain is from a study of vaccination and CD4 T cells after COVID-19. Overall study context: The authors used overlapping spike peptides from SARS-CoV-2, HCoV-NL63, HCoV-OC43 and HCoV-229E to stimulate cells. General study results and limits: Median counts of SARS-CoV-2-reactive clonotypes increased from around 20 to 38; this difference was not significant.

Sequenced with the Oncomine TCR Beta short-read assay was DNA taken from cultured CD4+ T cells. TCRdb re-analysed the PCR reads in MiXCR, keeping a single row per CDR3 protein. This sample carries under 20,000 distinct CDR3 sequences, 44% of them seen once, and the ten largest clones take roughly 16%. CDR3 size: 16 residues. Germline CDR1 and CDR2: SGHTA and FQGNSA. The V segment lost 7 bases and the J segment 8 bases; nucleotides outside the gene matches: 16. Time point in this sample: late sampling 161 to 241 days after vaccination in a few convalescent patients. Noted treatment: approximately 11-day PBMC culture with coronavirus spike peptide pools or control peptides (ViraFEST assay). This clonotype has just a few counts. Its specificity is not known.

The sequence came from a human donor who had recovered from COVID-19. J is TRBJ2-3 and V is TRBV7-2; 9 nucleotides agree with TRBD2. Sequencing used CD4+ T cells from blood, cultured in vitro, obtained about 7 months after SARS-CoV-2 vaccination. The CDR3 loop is CASTPEPRGGRGTQYF. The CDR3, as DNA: TGTGCCAGCACCCCCGAGCCGCGGGGGGGCCGAGGTACGCAGTATTTT.